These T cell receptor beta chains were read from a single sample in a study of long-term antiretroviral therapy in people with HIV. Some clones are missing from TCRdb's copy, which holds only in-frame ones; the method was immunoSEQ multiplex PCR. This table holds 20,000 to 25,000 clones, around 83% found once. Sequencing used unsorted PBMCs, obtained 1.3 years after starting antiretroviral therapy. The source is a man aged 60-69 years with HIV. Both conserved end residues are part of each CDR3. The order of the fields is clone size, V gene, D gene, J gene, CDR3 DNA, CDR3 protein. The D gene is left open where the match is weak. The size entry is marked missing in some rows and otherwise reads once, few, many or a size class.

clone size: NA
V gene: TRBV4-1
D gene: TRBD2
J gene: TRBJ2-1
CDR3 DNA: TGCGCCAGCAGCCAAGAGGGACTAGCGGCCGATAATGAGCAGTTCTTC
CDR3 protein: CASSQEGLAADNEQFF

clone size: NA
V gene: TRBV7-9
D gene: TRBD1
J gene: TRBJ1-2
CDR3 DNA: TGTGCCAGCGGACGGGGGACAGAAGAGGGCTATGGCTACACCTTC
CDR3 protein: CASGRGTEEGYGYTF

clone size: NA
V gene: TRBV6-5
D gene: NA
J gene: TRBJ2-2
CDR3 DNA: TGTGCCAGCAGTTACTCGGCCGGGGAGCTGTTTTTT
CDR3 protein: CASSYSAGELFF

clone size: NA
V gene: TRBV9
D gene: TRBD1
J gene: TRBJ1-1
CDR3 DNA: TGTGCCAGCAGCGTTAGCCCCCCGGGTTGGGAGGGGGCTATGACTGAAGCTTTCTTT
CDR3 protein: CASSVSPPGWEGAMTEAFF

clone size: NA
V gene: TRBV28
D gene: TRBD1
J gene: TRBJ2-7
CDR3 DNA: TGTGCCAGCAGTTTATCCATGGGGGACAGGGGACTCTACGAGCAGTACTTC
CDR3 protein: CASSLSMGDRGLYEQYF

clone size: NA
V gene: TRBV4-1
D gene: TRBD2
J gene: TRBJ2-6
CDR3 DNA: TGCGCCAGCAGCCAAGCCTTTTTAGGGACTAGCGCTGATGGGGCCAACGTCCTGACTTTC
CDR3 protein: CASSQAFLGTSADGANVLTF

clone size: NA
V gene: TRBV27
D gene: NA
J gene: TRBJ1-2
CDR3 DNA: TGTGCCAGCAGTTTACAGGCAAACTATGGCTACACCTTC
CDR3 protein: CASSLQANYGYTF

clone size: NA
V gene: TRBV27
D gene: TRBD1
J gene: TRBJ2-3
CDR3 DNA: TGTGCCAGCAGCCCCTATCGGACAGGGACAGATACGCAGTATTTT
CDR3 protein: CASSPYRTGTDTQYF

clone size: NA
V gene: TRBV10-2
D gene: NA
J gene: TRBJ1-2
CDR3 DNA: TGCGCCAGCAGGGTTCCGGGAGACTATGGCTACACCTTC
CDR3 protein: CASRVPGDYGYTF

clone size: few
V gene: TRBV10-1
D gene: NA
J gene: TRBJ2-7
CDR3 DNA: TGCGCCAGCAGTCTTGAGGGCCCATACGAGCAGTACTTC
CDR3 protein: CASSLEGPYEQYF

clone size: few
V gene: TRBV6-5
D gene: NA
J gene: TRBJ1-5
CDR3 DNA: TGTGCCAGCAGTTCCATAGCCGGGAATCAGCCCCAGCATTTT
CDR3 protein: CASSSIAGNQPQHF

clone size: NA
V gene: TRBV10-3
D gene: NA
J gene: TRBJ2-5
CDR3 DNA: TGTGCCACCCGCCAGGACAGCCAAGAGACCCAGTACTTC
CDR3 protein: CATRQDSQETQYF

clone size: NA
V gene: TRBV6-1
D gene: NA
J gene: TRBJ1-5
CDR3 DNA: TGTGCCAGCAGAGCGGTCGGGCTCAGCAATCAGCCCCAGCATTTT
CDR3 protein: CASRAVGLSNQPQHF

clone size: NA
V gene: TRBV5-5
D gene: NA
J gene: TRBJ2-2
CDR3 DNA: TGTGCCAGCAGCTTGGTCCTAGCTTACCCCGGGGAGCTGTTTTTT
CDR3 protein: CASSLVLAYPGELFF

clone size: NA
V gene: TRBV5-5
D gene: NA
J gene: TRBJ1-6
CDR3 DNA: TGTGCCAGCAGCTCTTTCGAGGGGACCTATAATTCACCCCTCCACTTT
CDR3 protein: CASSSFEGTYNSPLHF

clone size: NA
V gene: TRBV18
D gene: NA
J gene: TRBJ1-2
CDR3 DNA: TGTGCCAGCTCACCATTACAGGGAGATAACAGCTACACCTTC
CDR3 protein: CASSPLQGDNSYTF

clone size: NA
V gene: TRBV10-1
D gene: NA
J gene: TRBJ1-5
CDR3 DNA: TGCGCCAGCAGTCAGGGCAGCAATCAGCCCCAGCATTTT
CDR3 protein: CASSQGSNQPQHF

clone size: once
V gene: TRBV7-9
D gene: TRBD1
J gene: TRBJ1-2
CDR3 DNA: TGTGCCAGCAGCTTAGACAGGGGGTATGGCTACACCTTC
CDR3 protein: CASSLDRGYGYTF

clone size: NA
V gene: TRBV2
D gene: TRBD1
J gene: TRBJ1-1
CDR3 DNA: TGTGCCAGCAGGACCCGGGACAGGAGACCCTTTTTAAACACTGAAGCTTTCTTT
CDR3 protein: CASRTRDRRPFLNTEAFF

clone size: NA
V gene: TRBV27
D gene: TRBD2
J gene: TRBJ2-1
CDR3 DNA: TGTGCCAGCAGTTTATTCCTAGCGGGGGGTAGTGAGCAGTTCTTC
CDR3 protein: CASSLFLAGGSEQFF

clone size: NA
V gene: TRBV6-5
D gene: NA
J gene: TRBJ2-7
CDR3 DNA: TGTGCCAGCAGTTACTCAGGGGCGATGGACGAGCAGTACTTC
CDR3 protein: CASSYSGAMDEQYF

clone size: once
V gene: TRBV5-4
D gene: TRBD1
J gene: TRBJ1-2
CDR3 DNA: TGTGCCAGCAGTCAGGGACAGGGTGAATATGGCTACACCTTC
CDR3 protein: CASSQGQGEYGYTF

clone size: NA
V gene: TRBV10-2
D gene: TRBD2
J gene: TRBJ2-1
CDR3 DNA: TGCGCCACCACTAGCGCTAGAGAATACAATGAGCAGTTCTTC
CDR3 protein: CATTSAREYNEQFF

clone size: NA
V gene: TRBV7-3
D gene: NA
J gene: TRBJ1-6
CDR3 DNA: TGTGCCAGCAGCTGGGCTGTGAATTCACCCCTCCACTTT
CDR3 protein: CASSWAVNSPLHF

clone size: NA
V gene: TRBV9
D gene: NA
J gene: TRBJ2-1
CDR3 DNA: TGTGCCTCCAGTACTCGCTCCTACAATGAGCAGTTCTTC
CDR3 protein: CASSTRSYNEQFF

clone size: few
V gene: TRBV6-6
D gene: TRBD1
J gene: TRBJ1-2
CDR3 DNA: TGTGCCAGCAGCCTGGACAGGGGAGATGGCTACACCTTC
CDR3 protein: CASSLDRGDGYTF

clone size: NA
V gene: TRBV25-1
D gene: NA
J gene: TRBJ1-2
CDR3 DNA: TGTGCCAGCAGGGGCGGACGGGAACCCTATGGCTACACCTTC
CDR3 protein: CASRGGREPYGYTF

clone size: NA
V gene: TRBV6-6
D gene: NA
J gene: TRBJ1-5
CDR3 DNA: TGTGCCAGCAGCCCGGACGGTAGCAATCAGCCCCAGCATTTT
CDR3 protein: CASSPDGSNQPQHF

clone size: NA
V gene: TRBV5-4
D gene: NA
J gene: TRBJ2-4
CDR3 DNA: TGTGCCAGCAGCCCTGCGCAGGGGGGAAACATTCAGTACTTC
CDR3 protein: CASSPAQGGNIQYF

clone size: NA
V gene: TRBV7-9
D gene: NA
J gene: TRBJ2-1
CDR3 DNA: TGTGCCAGCAACATAAACCAAGGAGCGCCTGAGCAGTTCTTC
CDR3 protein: CASNINQGAPEQFF

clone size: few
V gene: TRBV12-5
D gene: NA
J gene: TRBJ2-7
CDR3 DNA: TGTGCTAGTGGCCAGAATTACGAGCAGTACTTC
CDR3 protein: CASGQNYEQYF

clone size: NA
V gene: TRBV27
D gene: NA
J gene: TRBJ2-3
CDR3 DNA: TGTGCCAGCAGTTTATCGTCCTACACAGATACGCAGTATTTT
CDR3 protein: CASSLSSYTDTQYF

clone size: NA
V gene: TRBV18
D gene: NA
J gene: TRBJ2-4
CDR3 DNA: TGTGCCAGCTCACCACCCTGGCTAGCCAAAAACATTCAGTACTTC
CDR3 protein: CASSPPWLAKNIQYF

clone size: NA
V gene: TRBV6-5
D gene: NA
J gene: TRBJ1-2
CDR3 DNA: TGTGCCAGCAGTTCCTCAACAGGACGTGGCTACACCTTC
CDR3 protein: CASSSSTGRGYTF

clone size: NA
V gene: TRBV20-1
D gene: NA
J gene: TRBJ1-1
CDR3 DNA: TGCAGTGCTAGGCCGAATTTTGAAGCTTTCTTT
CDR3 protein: CSARPNFEAFF

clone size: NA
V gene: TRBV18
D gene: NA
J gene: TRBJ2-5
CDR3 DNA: TGTGCCAGCTCACCAAATAGACAGAGTGAGGGAGAGACCCAGTACTTC
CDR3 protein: CASSPNRQSEGETQYF

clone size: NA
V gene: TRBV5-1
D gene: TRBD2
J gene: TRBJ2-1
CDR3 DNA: TGCGCCAGCAGCAAATCGCTAGCGGGGGACAATGAGCAGTTCTTC
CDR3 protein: CASSKSLAGDNEQFF

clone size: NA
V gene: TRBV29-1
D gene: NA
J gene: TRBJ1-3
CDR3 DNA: TGCAGCGGTGTGACGACGGGAGGAAACACCATATATTTT
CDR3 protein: CSGVTTGGNTIYF

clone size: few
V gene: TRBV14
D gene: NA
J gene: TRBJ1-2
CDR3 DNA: TGTGCCAGCAGCCAATCTGCGGGTTCGGGATACTCCCTTTTTTATGGCTACACCTTC
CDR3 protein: CASSQSAGSGYSLFYGYTF

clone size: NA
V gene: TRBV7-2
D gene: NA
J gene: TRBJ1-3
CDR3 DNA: TGTGCCAGCAGCTCCTCTGGTGGGGACCCGATCGCCTCTGGAAACACCATATATTTT
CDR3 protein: CASSSSGGDPIASGNTIYF

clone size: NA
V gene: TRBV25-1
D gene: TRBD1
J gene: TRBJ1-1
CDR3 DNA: TGTGCCAGCAGTGTTACAGGGGGCACTGAAGCTTTCTTT
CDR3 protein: CASSVTGGTEAFF

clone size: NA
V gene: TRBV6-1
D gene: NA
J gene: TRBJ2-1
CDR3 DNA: TGTGCCAGCAGTGAATATGCCCTGGGGCAGGGTGAGCAGTTCTTC
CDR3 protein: CASSEYALGQGEQFF

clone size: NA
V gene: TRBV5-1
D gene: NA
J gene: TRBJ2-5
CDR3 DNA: TGCGCCAGCAGCTTGACAGAGACCCAGTACTTC
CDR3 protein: CASSLTETQYF

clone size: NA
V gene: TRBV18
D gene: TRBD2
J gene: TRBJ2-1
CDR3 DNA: TGTGCCAGCTCACCTTTTACTAGCGGGGGGCTGAGCTCCTACAATGAGCAGTTCTTC
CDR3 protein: CASSPFTSGGLSSYNEQFF

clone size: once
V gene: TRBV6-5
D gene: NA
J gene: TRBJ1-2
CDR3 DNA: TGTGCCAGCAGTCTCGCGGCCGTAGGTCGTGGCTACACCTTC
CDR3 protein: CASSLAAVGRGYTF

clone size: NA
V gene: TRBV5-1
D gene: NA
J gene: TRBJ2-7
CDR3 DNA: TGCGCCAGCAGCTTGCCAGGGATCTACGAGCAGTACTTC
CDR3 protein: CASSLPGIYEQYF

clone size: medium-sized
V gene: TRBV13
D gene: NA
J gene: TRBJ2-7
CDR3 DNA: TGTGCCAGCAGCTTAGGCCCTACAGGGAACTACGAGCAGTACTTC
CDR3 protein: CASSLGPTGNYEQYF

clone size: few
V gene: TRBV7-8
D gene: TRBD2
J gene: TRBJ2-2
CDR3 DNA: TGTGCCAGCAGCTTTTTAGCGGGAGGGACCGGGGAGCTGTTTTTT
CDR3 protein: CASSFLAGGTGELFF

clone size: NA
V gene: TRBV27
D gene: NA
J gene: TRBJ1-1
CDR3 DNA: TGTGCCAGCAGGCCGGGACGGAGTATGAACACTGAAGCTTTCTTT
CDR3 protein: CASRPGRSMNTEAFF

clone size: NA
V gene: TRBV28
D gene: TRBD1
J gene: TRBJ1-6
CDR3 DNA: TGTGCCAGCAGTCTTCCCCAGGGGGTGGATAATTCACCCCTCCACTTT
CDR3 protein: CASSLPQGVDNSPLHF

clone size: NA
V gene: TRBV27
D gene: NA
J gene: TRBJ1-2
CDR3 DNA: TGTGCCAGCAGTTTAGGCCCTGGACAGAGCTATGGCTACACCTTC
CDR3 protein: CASSLGPGQSYGYTF

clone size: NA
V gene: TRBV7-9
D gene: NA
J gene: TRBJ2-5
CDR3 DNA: TGTGCCAGCAGCCCGCAAGGGAAGAGGGCCCAGTACTTC
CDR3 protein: CASSPQGKRAQYF

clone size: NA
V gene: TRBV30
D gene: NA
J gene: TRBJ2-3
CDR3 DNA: TGTGCCTGGAGTGTCCCCCAAGGGGACCACACAGATACGCAGTATTTT
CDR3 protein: CAWSVPQGDHTDTQYF